This T cell receptor (beta chain) originates from a study of cytomegalovirus exposure and HLA in healthy donors. The length of the CDR3 is 17 residues. Primers included in the PCR were 60 Vbeta and 13 Jbeta primers. Clones were read by immunoSEQ multiplex PCR, and TCRdb kept only the in-frame ones, dropping some. Here the sample spans roughly 100,000 clones, under 80% being singletons. Sample: PBMCs. This sequence originates from a man aged 60 to 75 in good health and CMV-seronegative. V gene TRBV21-1 combines with J gene TRBJ2-3; the table names TRBD2, a call not compared with the DNA. TRBV21-1 is listed as a pseudogene. The CDR3 reads CASNPGSGGGSTDTQYF. The CDR3, as DNA: TGTGCCAGCAACCCCGGGTCCGGGGGGGGTTCCACAGATACGCAGTATTTT.